This TCR beta chain was identified during a study of blood T cells in healthy people across ages. Findings and caveats of the study: From one million sequenced T cells, diversity estimates were lower bounds.

Comment on this clonotype: Its antigen is as yet unknown.

Germline-derived CDR1 and CDR2 are ENHRY and SYGVKD. This CDR3 spans 12 amino acids. The ends were cut back, 8 bases at V and 2 bases at J, with 9 bases in the middle. Alongside a J-beta primer mix, a sample-barcoded 5' primer served in a second PCR lasting about 7 to 12 cycles. TCRdb re-analysed the 5' RACE reads in MiXCR, keeping a single row per CDR3 protein. Altogether around 800,000 distinct CDR3 sequences are present, around 25% being singletons, with the ten largest covering around 3%. These data also featured in a second study, about T cells of mothers and their children. That paper adds: Biologically related mothers and children overlapped slightly more than unrelated pairs, a non-significant difference.

The clonotype originates from a boy under 18 in good health. This chain uses TRBV10-3 with TRBJ2-5; D is perhaps TRBD1 (6 bases). The specimen sequenced was blood. The CDR3, as DNA: TGTGCCATCGGGACATCGCAAGAGACCCAGTACTTC. It yields the protein CAIGTSQETQYF.